This T cell receptor (beta chain) was documented in a study of human T cells and chemical hapten exposure. In TCRdb, the RACE reads were re-called with MiXCR into one record per CDR3 protein. The profile shows about 98,000 distinct CDR3 sequences, about 10% of them singletons. The table lists this clonotype with a few counts. The time point was: pre-sensitization, week 0. As to treatment: therapeutic diphenylcyclopropenone sensitization with weekly scalp DPC. Germline CDR1 MNHEY, CDR2 SVGAGI. Trimming left V 5 bases short and J 11 bases short, with 18 bases between. The CDR3 runs to 13 residues. The sequence came from a woman aged 60 to 75 with alopecia areata. Some clones in this sample may be carry-over from other donors' samples. This specimen was whole blood, taken in connection with sensitization to the hapten diphenylcyclopropenone (DPC). The chain has TRBV6-5 and TRBJ1-1; D is unresolved. CDR3 in amino acids: CASSTPPGWRAFF. The CDR3 DNA reads as TGTGCCAGCAGTACTCCCCCGGGGTGGCGGGCTTTCTTT.